This T cell receptor (beta chain) is drawn from a study of glioma-infiltrating T cells. Study-wide results and limits: Gliomas, especially low-grade, showed above-expected tissue-blood divergence; non-neoplastic patients showed below. Tissue and blood shared very few CDR3 sequences.

There are 14 residues in the CDR3. From germline, CDR1 is LNHDA and CDR2 SQIVND (reference sequence). The V gene lost 5 bases and the J gene lost 3 bases, with 11 bases spanning the gap. This clonotype appeared once. Its antigen is not known. TCR alpha and beta CDR3 regions were amplified from RNA using iRepertoire nested multiplex PCR. Tissue mRNA or PBMC total RNA, about 90-450 ng, went into one-step reverse transcription and amplification. Each CDR3 protein is one row after TCRdb ran MiXCR on the multiplex PCR reads. This repertoire shows some 93,000 distinct CDR3 sequences, roughly 40% found once; its top ten account for 35% to 40%.

The source is a human donor with low-grade glioma or glioblastoma, undergoing nonglioma brain surgery, or in good health (not recorded which). Material: glioma tissue, nonneoplastic brain tissue, or PBMCs (not recorded which). This rearrangement joins TRBV19 to TRBJ2-1, with D possibly TRBD1 on 6 matching bases. The CDR3 bases are TGTGCCAGTAGTCCGGGACAAATCTACAATGAGCAGTTCTTC. Translating it yields CASSPGQIYNEQFF. The complete variable domain, with remaining parts taken from reference TRBV19 and TRBJ2-1, reads DGGITQSPKYLFRKEGQNVTLSCEQNLNHDAMYWYRQDPGQGLRLIYYSQIVNDFQKGDIAEGYSVSREKKESFPLTVTSAQKNPTAFYLCASSPGQIYNEQFFGPGTRLTVL.